These 11 T cell receptor beta chains were all obtained from the same sample, sequenced in a study of blood T cell repertoires in COVID-19. Here immunoSEQ multiplex PCR was the method, and the copy in TCRdb shows in-frame clones only, minus some. The repertoire holds 250,000 to 300,000 clones, with around 89% as singletons. The specimen was PBMCs or T cells enriched from blood (not recorded which). The receptor source for this set is a woman aged 60-70 years in a cohort exposed to, infected with or recovered from COVID-19 (not recorded which).

The chain couples TRBV3-1 (or the pseudogene TRBV3-2) to TRBJ2-3; 11 bases map to TRBD2. V shed 1 base, J shed 1 base, and the junction held 4 bases outside the gene matches. The CDR3 contains 17 residues. From germline, CDR1 is LGHDT and CDR2 YNNKEL (reference sequence). CDR3 protein: CASSQGTSGSRTDTQYF. CDR3 bases: TGTGCCAGCAGCCAAGGGACTAGCGGGTCACGCACAGATACGCAGTATTTT.

The rearrangement uses TRBV2 and TRBJ2-1; a weak D match, TRBD1 (5 bases). Trimming stripped 7 bases from V and 3 bases from J, with 10 bases between. The CDR3 extends over 13 amino acids. The V gene's germline CDR1 is SNHLY and CDR2 FYNNEI. CDR3 loop: CASKGLGYNEQFF. CDR3 DNA: TGTGCCAGCAAGGGGCTTGGCTACAATGAGCAGTTCTTC.

The V and J genes are TRBV6-4 and TRBJ2-1; 8 bases are a match to TRBD2. The CDR3 consists of 15 residues. Germline CDR1 and CDR2: MRHNA and SNTAGT. V lost 2 bases to trimming and J lost 8 bases; unmatched junction nucleotides: 8. The DNA of the CDR3 is TGTGCCAGCAGTGACAGCGGGAGAGGGGGGGATGAGCAGTTCTTC. This sequence encodes CASSDSGRGGDEQFF.

This chain joins TRBV30 and TRBJ1-1, with 7 nucleotides matching TRBD1. Germline V gene data show CDR1 as GTSNPN and CDR2 as SVGIG (reference sequence). The CDR3 contains 11 residues. Trimming took 0 bases from V and 11 from J; bases not matched to a gene: 3. CDR3 bases: TGTGCCTGGAGTGTACAGGGACAGGCTTTCTTT. Translated: CAWSVQGQAFF.

This clone has a handful of counts. The same CDR3 is also encoded by other DNA sequences in this sample. The chain joins TRBV18 to TRBJ2-2; no clear D. This CDR3 spans 16 amino acids. V was cut by 0 bases and J by 0 bases, with 8 bases left in between. CDR1 is KGHSH and CDR2 is LQKENI in the germline V gene. The CDR3 protein is CASSPPGQANTGELFF. The CDR3 nucleotides read TGTGCCAGCTCACCACCGGGCCAGGCGAACACCGGGGAGCTGTTTTTT.

This chain joins TRBV28 and TRBJ2-7, with a weak D call TRBD1 (5 bases). CDR1 is MDHEN and CDR2 is SYDVKM in the germline V gene. This CDR3 is 11 amino acids long. V was cut by 5 bases and J by 7 bases, with 9 bases left in between. The CDR3 DNA follows: TGTGCCAGCAGTCTGAACAGGGAGCAGTACTTC. Its translation: CASSLNREQYF.

The chain carries TRBV30 and TRBJ1-5; 8 positions match TRBD1. V lost 7 bases, J lost 0 bases, and 5 bases stayed unmatched. CDR1 and CDR2 from the germline V gene are GTSNPN and SVGIG (reference sequence). CDR3 size: 14 residues. CDR3 in amino acids: CAFGTGNSNQPQHF. The CDR3 nucleotides are TGTGCCTTCGGGACAGGCAATAGCAATCAGCCCCAGCATTTT.

This clone has only one observation. V gene TRBV5-8 combines with J gene TRBJ1-2, with D maybe TRBD1 (5 bases). Trimming left V 0 bases short and J 7 bases short, with 7 bases between. This CDR3 comprises 12 residues. Germline V CDR1 and CDR2: SGHTS, YDEGEE. CDR3 loop: CASSLARAGYTF. The CDR3 nucleotides are TGTGCCAGCAGCTTGGCCAGGGCTGGCTACACCTTC.

The chain is built from TRBV5-4 and TRBJ1-2; 9 bases agree with TRBD1. The V and J ends lost 4 bases and 7 bases, in that order; junction bases with no gene match: 11. Per the germline V gene, CDR1 is SGHNT and CDR2 is YYREEE (reference sequence). CDR3 length: 15 residues. The CDR3 sequence is CASSPPSDRGAGYTF. The CDR3 bases are TGTGCCAGCAGCCCGCCCTCGGACAGGGGAGCTGGCTACACCTTC.

This clone was observed once. J is TRBJ2-7 and V is TRBV28, with D possibly matching TRBD1 (7 bases). Deletions cut 6 bases from V and 6 bases from J, with 18 bases between. Germline CDR1 and CDR2: MDHEN and SYDVKM. The CDR3 sequence is 14 residues long. For the CDR3, the DNA is TGTGCCAGCAGGGGGACAGTTGGGACTCGCGAGCAGTACTTC. It codes for CASRGTVGTREQYF.

This clone came up once. The chain carries TRBV30 and TRBJ2-1; 12 nucleotides align to TRBD2. Trimming at V came to 0 bases and at J to 7 bases, leaving 4 bases not matched to a gene. The CDR3 runs to 15 residues. Germline-derived CDR1 and CDR2 are GTSNPN and SVGIG (reference sequence). The CDR3 DNA reads TGTGCCTGGAGTGTAACCCTAGCGGGAGGGAATGAGCAGTTCTTC. It is translated as CAWSVTLAGGNEQFF.